These 17 T cell receptor beta chains were sequenced from one sample in a study of cytomegalovirus exposure and HLA in healthy donors. The PCR contained 60 Vbeta and 13 Jbeta primers. Profiled with immunoSEQ multiplex PCR; TCRdb holds only in-frame clones, not every one. The sample's table shows approximately 110,000 clones. What was sequenced was PBMCs. The receptors shown here come from a man aged 45-65 years in good health and CMV-seronegative.

The V and J genes are TRBV27 and TRBJ1-1, with D unresolved. V lost 3 bases and J 3 bases, leaving 8 bases between the germline ends. The CDR3 length is 13 residues. CDR1 is MNHEY, CDR2 SMNVEV, per germline (reference sequence). The CDR3 bases are TGTGCCAGCAGTTTTGGGCGAGACACTGAAGCTTTCTTT. This encodes CASSFGRDTEAFF.

This chain uses TRBV7-9 with TRBJ1-1; 9 bases are a match to TRBD1. The CDR3 contains 17 residues. The trim removed 2 bases at V and 4 bases at J, leaving 11 bases unmatched. CDR1 is SEHNR, CDR2 FQNEAQ, per germline (reference sequence). The CDR3: CASSLRQGVFKGTEAFF. The CDR3 coding sequence is TGTGCCAGCAGCTTAAGACAGGGGGTTTTTAAAGGCACTGAAGCTTTCTTT.

CDR3 DNA sequence: TGCGCCAGCAGCCCGGGACAGGGGACGGGTCAGCCCCAGCATTTT. Its translation is CASSPGQGTGQPQHF. The chain combines TRBV5-1 with TRBJ1-5, with 10 bases matching TRBD1. V was pared by 4 bases and J by 6 bases, with 7 bases of the junction left unmatched. The germline V gene encodes CDR1 SGHRS and CDR2 YFSETQ. CDR3 length: 15 amino acids. The full variable domain, completed using reference TRBV5-1 and TRBJ1-5, is KAGVTQTPRYLIKTRGQQVTLSCSPISGHRSVSWYQQTPGQGLQFLFEYFSETQRNKGNFPGRFSGRQFSNSRSEMNVSTLELGDSALYLCASSPGQGTGQPQHFGDGTRLSIL.

This rearrangement joins TRBV29-1 to TRBJ1-2, with a tentative D call TRBD1 (6 bases). CDR3 length equals 16 residues. Trimming removed 0 bases from V and 7 bases from J, with 21 bases in between. The V gene's germline CDR1 is SQVTM and CDR2 ANQGSEA. CDR3 in DNA: TGCAGCGTTGAAGATTTGGGGGACACTACTGGGGGTGGCTACACCTTC. Encoded protein: CSVEDLGDTTGGGYTF.

The rearrangement joins TRBV5-1 to TRBJ1-3, with D maybe TRBD1 (6 bases). CDR1 is SGHRS and CDR2 is YFSETQ in the germline V gene. The CDR3 is 18 residues long. Trimming pared 3 bases from V and 0 bases from J, leaving 19 bases between. CDR3 coding DNA: TGCGCCAGCAGCTACACTACGCCGACAGGTCCCTCTGGAAACACCATATATTTT. Translating it yields CASSYTTPTGPSGNTIYF.

The J gene is TRBJ2-7, the V gene TRBV9, with TRBD1 identical over 9 bases. CDR1 is SGDLS and CDR2 is YYNGEE in the germline V gene. The ends lost 5 bases at V and 5 bases at J; junction bases unmatched: 8. This CDR3 comprises 14 residues. The CDR3 DNA reads TGTGCCAGCAGTGCCGGGACAGGGCTACACGAGCAGTACTTC. As protein: CASSAGTGLHEQYF.

The chain carries TRBV7-9 and TRBJ2-3; D may be TRBD2 (6 bases). V was trimmed by 5 bases and J by 13 bases, leaving 16 bases between them. The CDR3 spans 12 residues. Germline loops: CDR1 SEHNR, CDR2 FQNEAQ (reference sequence). The DNA for the CDR3 is TGTGCCAGCAGCAAGACTCCCCCGGGGGAGTATTTT. This codes for CASSKTPPGEYF.

Note on this clone: Other DNA sequences from this sample encode an identical CDR3 as well. The V and J genes are TRBV18 and TRBJ1-1; possible D gene TRBD1, 5 bases. With 0 bases removed from V and 1 base from J, the gap between germline ends came to 9 bases. The germline V gene encodes CDR1 KGHSH and CDR2 LQKENI. The CDR3 consists of 15 residues. CDR3 protein: CASSPPTGWNTEAFF. As DNA, the CDR3 is TGTGCCAGCTCACCACCCACAGGCTGGAACACTGAAGCTTTCTTT.

The chain uses TRBV19 and TRBJ2-3, with D perhaps TRBD2 (6 bases). The CDR3 has 17 amino acids. The V gene's germline CDR1 is LNHDA and CDR2 SQIVND (reference sequence). Trimming shortened V by 4 bases and J by 2 bases, and 19 bases separated the two germline ends. CDR3 in amino acids: CASSKTETGLYTDTQYF. The CDR3, as DNA: TGTGCCAGTAGTAAGACAGAAACGGGACTTTACACAGATACGCAGTATTTT.

The chain has TRBV9 and TRBJ1-3, with TRBD1 as a possible D gene (5 bases). Germline values: CDR1 SGDLS, CDR2 YYNGEE. The CDR3 covers 17 residues. Trimming took 1 base from V and 0 from J, leaving 14 bases between them. CDR3 protein: CASSVHQGTFSGNTIYF. DNA for the CDR3: TGTGCCAGCAGCGTACATCAGGGAACCTTCTCTGGAAACACCATATATTTT. Using reference TRBV9 and TRBJ1-3 for the parts outside the CDR3, the full variable domain is DSGVTQTPKHLITATGQRVTLRCSPRSGDLSVYWYQQSLDQGLQFLIQYYNGEERAKGNILERFSAQQFPDLHSELNLSSLELGDSALYFCASSVHQGTFSGNTIYFGEGSWLTVV.

The chain is built from TRBV7-9 and TRBJ1-1; D gene uncertain. The CDR3 spans 13 residues. Germline values: CDR1 SEHNR, CDR2 FQNEAQ (reference sequence). V was pared by 1 base and J by 2 bases, with 5 bases between. The CDR3 DNA is TGTGCCAGCAGCTTAGACAGTAACACTGAAGCTTTCTTT. Translating gives CASSLDSNTEAFF.

The rearrangement links TRBV15 to TRBJ2-2; D gene ambiguous. CDR1 is LNHNV, CDR2 YYDKDF, per germline (reference sequence). The CDR3 is made up of 17 amino acids. V gave up 0 bases and J gave up 5 bases, with 16 bases separating them. This CDR3 reads CATSRDLQQQVTGELFF. The CDR3 bases are TGTGCCACCAGCAGAGATCTCCAGCAGCAGGTTACCGGGGAGCTGTTTTTT. The full variable domain, in which reference TRBV15 and TRBJ2-2 provide the parts outside the CDR3, is DAMVIQNPRYQVTQFGKPVTLSCSQTLNHNVMYWYQQKSSQAPKLLFHYYDKDFNNEADTPDNFQSRRPNTSFCFLDIRSPGLGDTAMYLCATSRDLQQQVTGELFFGEGSRLTVL.

The chain couples TRBV12-5 to TRBJ1-2; 9 positions agree with TRBD1. Germline V gives CDR1 LGHNT, CDR2 FRNRAP. The CDR3 runs 14 residues. With V trimmed by 3 bases and J by 4 bases, 3 bases remained unmatched. CDR3 in DNA: TGTGCTAGTGGTTTTTTGGGACAGGGCTATGGCTACACCTTC. Translated: CASGFLGQGYGYTF. The complete variable domain, with remaining parts taken from reference TRBV12-5 and TRBJ1-2, reads DARVTQTPRHKVTEMGQEVTMRCQPILGHNTVFWYRQTMMQGLELLAYFRNRAPLDDSGMPKDRFSAEMPDATLATLKIQPSEPRDSAVYFCASGFLGQGYGYTFGSGTRLTVV.

The chain has TRBV2 and TRBJ1-5; 8 bases fit TRBD1. V lost 5 bases, J lost 6 bases, and 6 bases stayed unmatched. The CDR3 is 14 residues long. Germline-derived CDR1 and CDR2 are SNHLY and FYNNEI. CDR3 coding DNA: TGTGCCAGCAGTAACCAGGGGGCAGGTCAGCCCCAGCATTTT. Its translation is CASSNQGAGQPQHF. The whole variable domain, filled in from reference TRBV2 and TRBJ1-5, reads EPEVTQTPSHQVTQMGQEVILRCVPISNHLYFYWYRQILGQKVEFLVSFYNNEISEKSEIFDDQFSVERPDGSNFTLKIRSTKLEDSAMYFCASSNQGAGQPQHFGDGTRLSIL.

The chain is built from TRBV19 and TRBJ2-6, with D possibly being TRBD2 (6 bases). This CDR3 comprises 14 residues. Deletions cut 4 bases from V and 9 bases from J, with 13 bases between. Germline CDR1 is LNHDA and CDR2 is SQIVND (reference sequence). The CDR3 DNA follows: TGTGCCAGTAGTAGGGGGGTAGGCGTCAACGTCCTGACTTTC. It translates to CASSRGVGVNVLTF.

This chain links TRBV19 with TRBJ2-1; 9 bases are shared with TRBD2. The germline V gene encodes CDR1 LNHDA and CDR2 SQIVND (reference sequence). Unmatched junction bases numbered 9, after V lost 3 bases and J lost 3 bases. This CDR3 comprises 17 residues. This CDR3 reads CASSIWRRGGNYNEQFF. The CDR3, as DNA: TGTGCCAGTAGTATCTGGAGGCGGGGGGGCAACTACAATGAGCAGTTCTTC.

The chain couples TRBV6-6 to TRBJ2-3; D may be TRBD1 (6 bases). The CDR3 has 14 residues. V lost 7 bases and J 0 bases, leaving 11 bases between the germline ends. Looked up from germline, CDR1 is MNHNY and CDR2 is SVGAGI (reference sequence). Here the CDR3 reads CASIRGSSTDTQYF. CDR3 in DNA: TGTGCCAGCATCAGGGGTTCAAGCACAGATACGCAGTATTTT.